Shown below are 8 T cell receptor beta chains from a single sample sequenced in a study of Ad26.COV2.S vaccination and SARS-CoV-2 variants. Clones were sequenced by immunoSEQ multiplex PCR, and TCRdb holds only the in-frame ones, with some missing. This sample has 360,000 or so clones; roughly 90% occur once, and the top ten carry approximately 1.9%. Treatment denoted: some 20 received Ad26.COV2.S at low or high dose, single or two shots; about 5 received placebo; per-sample allocation not given. Samples came from day 63 after the first vaccine or placebo injection. The specimen was peripheral blood, collected in a trial of Ad26.COV2.S vaccine versus placebo. These receptor sequences come from a person aged 18 to 59 who received the Ad26.COV2.S COVID-19 vaccine or a placebo.

The chain is built from TRBV2 and TRBJ1-4, with a weak D call TRBD1 (5 bases). Trimming shortened V by 3 bases and J by 6 bases, and 11 bases separated the two germline ends. This CDR3 has 14 residues. Germline assignment: CDR1 SNHLY and CDR2 FYNNEI. The CDR3 DNA reads as TGTGCCAGCAGTGAGGGCAGGGTGGATGAAAAACTGTTTTTT. Residues: CASSEGRVDEKLFF. Based on the CDR3 plus reference TRBV2 and TRBJ1-4, the full variable domain is EPEVTQTPSHQVTQMGQEVILRCVPISNHLYFYWYRQILGQKVEFLVSFYNNEISEKSEIFDDQFSVERPDGSNFTLKIRSTKLEDSAMYFCASSEGRVDEKLFFGSGTQLSVL.

CDR3 in DNA: TGTGCCAGCAGTGAGGATGCTCGTCTGCAAGAGACCCAGTACTTC. Its protein is CASSEDARLQETQYF. The rearrangement links TRBV2 to TRBJ2-5; D not certain. Germline-derived CDR1 and CDR2 are SNHLY and FYNNEI. CDR3 size: 15 residues. Trimming removed 3 bases from V and 2 bases from J, with 13 bases in between.

This chain uses TRBV5-1 with TRBJ2-1; 7 bases are shared with TRBD2. CDR3 size: 15 residues. Germline trimming cut 1 base from V and 8 bases from J; bases unmatched to any gene: 9. The germline CDR1 and CDR2 sequences are SGHRS and YFSETQ. CDR3 protein: CASSLRHGLADEQFF. DNA for the CDR3: TGCGCCAGCAGCTTGCGACACGGGCTAGCGGATGAGCAGTTCTTC.

The chain links TRBV9 to TRBJ2-3; TRBD2 aligns across 10 bases. The CDR3 runs 16 residues. V lost 4 bases, J lost 2 bases, and 7 bases stayed unmatched. CDR1 is SGDLS, CDR2 YYNGEE, per germline. In DNA form, the CDR3 reads TGTGCCAGCAGCTTCGGACTAGCGGACCCCACAGATACGCAGTATTTT. It encodes CASSFGLADPTDTQYF.

This clone was found a few times. The same CDR3 can be traced to other DNA sequences in this sample. The rearrangement uses TRBV28 and TRBJ1-2; 10 nucleotides match TRBD1. The CDR3 length is 14 residues. Trimming at V came to 3 bases and at J to 3 bases, leaving 1 base not matched to a gene. The germline gives CDR1 MDHEN, CDR2 SYDVKM. The CDR3 loop reads CASSLGTGDYGYTF. The CDR3 DNA sequence: TGTGCCAGCAGTTTGGGGACAGGGGACTATGGCTACACCTTC.

The rearrangement links TRBV28 to TRBJ1-1, with D possibly being TRBD1 (6 bases). V was trimmed by 6 bases and J by 5 bases, leaving 22 bases between them. The length of the CDR3 is 16 residues. CDR1 MDHEN and CDR2 SYDVKM come from the germline V gene. The CDR3 reads CASRAVGEGQGTEAFF. CDR3 sequence (DNA): TGTGCCAGCAGGGCGGTAGGTGAGGGGCAGGGGACTGAAGCTTTCTTT.

The V gene is TRBV5-6, the J gene TRBJ1-1, with TRBD1 identical over 9 bases. Germline V gives CDR1 SGHDT, CDR2 YYEEEE. This CDR3 contains 15 residues. Trimming took 4 bases from V and 1 from J; bases not matched to a gene: 5. Written as DNA, the CDR3 is TGTGCCAGCAGCCCCTGGGACAGGGAGAACACTGAAGCTTTCTTT. Encoded protein: CASSPWDRENTEAFF.

As concerns this clone: The sample holds other DNA sequences that translate to the same CDR3. The CDR3 loop reads CASSLRGTEAFF. CDR3 bases: TGTGCCAGCAGTCTCAGGGGCACTGAAGCTTTCTTT. V gene TRBV12-3 or TRBV12-4 combines with J gene TRBJ1-1; perhaps TRBD1 as D (6 bases). Trimming took off 5 bases at V and 4 bases at J, with 8 bases between the two ends. The CDR3 length is 12 residues.